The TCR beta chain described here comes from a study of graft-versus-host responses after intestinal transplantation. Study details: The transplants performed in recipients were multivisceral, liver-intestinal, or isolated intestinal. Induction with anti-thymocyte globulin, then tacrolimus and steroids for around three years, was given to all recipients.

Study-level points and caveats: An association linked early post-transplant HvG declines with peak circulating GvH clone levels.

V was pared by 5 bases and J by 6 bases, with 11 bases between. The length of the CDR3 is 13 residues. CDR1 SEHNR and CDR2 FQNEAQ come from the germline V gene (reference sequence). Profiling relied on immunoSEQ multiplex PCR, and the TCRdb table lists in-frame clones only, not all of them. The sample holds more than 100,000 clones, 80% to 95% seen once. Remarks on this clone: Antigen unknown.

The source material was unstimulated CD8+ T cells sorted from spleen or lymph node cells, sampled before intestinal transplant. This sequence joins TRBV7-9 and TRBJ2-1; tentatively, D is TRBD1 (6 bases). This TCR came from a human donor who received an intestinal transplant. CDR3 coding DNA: TGTGCCAGCAGCAATGGACAGTTCAATGAGCAGTTCTTC. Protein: CASSNGQFNEQFF.